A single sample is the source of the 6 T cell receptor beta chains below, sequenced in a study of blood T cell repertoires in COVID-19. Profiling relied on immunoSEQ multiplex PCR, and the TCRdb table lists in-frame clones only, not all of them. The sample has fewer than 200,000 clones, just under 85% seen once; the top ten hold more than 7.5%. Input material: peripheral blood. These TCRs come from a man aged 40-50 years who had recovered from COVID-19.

The CDR3 region has the DNA TGTGCCTGGGGTCGACTAGTGGGAGAGACCCAGTACTTC. Translation: CAWGRLVGETQYF. V gene TRBV30 combines with J gene TRBJ2-5; a possible D gene is TRBD2 (6 bases). V was pared by 5 bases and J by 4 bases, with 14 bases between. This CDR3 is built from 13 residues. Germline CDR1 is GTSNPN and CDR2 is SVGIG (reference sequence).

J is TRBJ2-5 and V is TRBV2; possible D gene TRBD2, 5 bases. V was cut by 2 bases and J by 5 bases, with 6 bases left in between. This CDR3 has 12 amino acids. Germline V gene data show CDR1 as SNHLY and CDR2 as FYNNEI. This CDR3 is CASSERRETQYF. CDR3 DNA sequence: TGTGCCAGCAGTGAACGGAGGGAGACCCAGTACTTC.

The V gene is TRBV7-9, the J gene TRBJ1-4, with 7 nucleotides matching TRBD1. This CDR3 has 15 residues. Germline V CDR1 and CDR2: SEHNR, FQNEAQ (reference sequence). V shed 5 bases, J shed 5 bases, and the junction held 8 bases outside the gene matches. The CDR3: CASSHLGTENEKLFF. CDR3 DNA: TGTGCCAGCAGCCACCTGGGGACAGAGAATGAAAAACTGTTTTTT.

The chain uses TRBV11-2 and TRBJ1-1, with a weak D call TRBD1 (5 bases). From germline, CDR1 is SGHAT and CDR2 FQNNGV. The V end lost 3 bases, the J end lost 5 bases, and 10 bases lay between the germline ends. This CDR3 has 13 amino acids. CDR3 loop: CASSFGGKTEAFF. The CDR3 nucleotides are TGTGCCAGCAGCTTCGGGGGTAAGACTGAAGCTTTCTTT.

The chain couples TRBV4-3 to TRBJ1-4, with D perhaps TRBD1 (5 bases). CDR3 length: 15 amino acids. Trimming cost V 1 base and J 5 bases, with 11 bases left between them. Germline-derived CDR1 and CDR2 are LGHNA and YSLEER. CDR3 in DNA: TGCGCCAGCAGCCAAGGCTCGGGGGGAAATGAAAAACTGTTTTTT. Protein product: CASSQGSGGNEKLFF.

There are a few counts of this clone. The CDR3 reads CAWTSVGGGGYTF. For the CDR3, the DNA is TGTGCCTGGACGAGTGTGGGGGGAGGTGGCTACACCTTC. The chain carries TRBV30 and TRBJ1-2; tentatively, D is TRBD1 (5 bases). Germline V CDR1 and CDR2: GTSNPN, SVGIG (reference sequence). The germline V and J ends were trimmed by 4 bases and 7 bases, with 16 bases remaining between them. This CDR3 has 13 amino acids.